The 14 T cell receptor beta chains given below trace back to one sample, sequenced in a study of tumor-infiltrating lymphocytes in primary liver carcinoma. Priming with a constant-region primer yielded TCR beta cDNA from 500 ng total RNA. Each TCR beta library was derived from three nested multiplex PCR rounds that employed slightly modified ARM-PCR. The study ran its first two PCR rounds for around 9 cycles each, using TRBV1-TRBV30 forward primers and a C-beta reverse primer. One entry per CDR3 protein results from TCRdb running MiXCR on the multiplex PCR reads. This sample has around 54,000 distinct CDR3 sequences, with about 68% found just once. From unsorted bulk tissue weighing about 18-30 mg, DNA and RNA were co-extracted. Sequences were obtained from liver tumor tissue from sampling region 2. Sample subset: tumor region T2, inferior pole. The receptors originated from a man in his forties with primary liver carcinoma and hepatitis B virus infection.

This clonotype came up once. Likely a read error: the CDR3 ends without its conserved phenylalanine or tryptophan. The limits of the CDR3 on the DNA are not certain, so only TCRdb's listed CDR3 is given. The V and J genes are TRBV7-9 and TRBJ2-2. Germline V CDR1 and CDR2: SEHNR, FQNEAQ (reference sequence). The CDR3 is 14 residues long, counting both termini. CDR3 sequence: CANSLEVNTGELLS.

Remarks on this clonotype: At one of its ends the junction is not consistent with the germline gene, which may arise from a read error. The chain couples TRBV5-1 to TRBJ2-5, with 11 positions matching TRBD2. Germline CDR1 is SGHRS and CDR2 is YFSETQ. This CDR3 region has 16 residues. CDR3 DNA: TGCACCAGCAGCCCCCTAGCGGGAGGATCACAAGAGACCCAGTATTTC. Translated: CTSSPLAGGSQETQYF.

This clonotype occurred once. One junction end disagrees with the germline gene, perhaps due to a read error. The chain joins TRBV11-2 to TRBJ2-7; D gene ambiguous. The CDR3 length is 14 residues. Germline assignment: CDR1 SGHAT and CDR2 FQNNGV. CDR3 in amino acids: CPSSLGRSSHERYF. Here the CDR3 DNA reads TGTCCCAGCAGCTTAGGCAGGAGCTCCCACGAGCGGTACTTC.

Remarks on this clonotype: A read error is possible here, since a much larger clone lies one base away. The chain uses TRBV30 and TRBJ1-5; D ambiguous. Per germline, CDR1 GTSNPN and CDR2 SVGIG (reference sequence). The CDR3 consists of 12 residues. CDR3 sequence reads: CACKTSSQPQHF. Here the CDR3 DNA reads TGTGCCTGCAAGACAAGCAGTCAGCCCCAGCATTTT.

In the case of this clonotype: One end of the junction is discordant with germline, which a read error may explain. J is TRBJ2-7 and V is TRBV6-5; tentative D call: TRBD1 (6 bases). CDR3 length: 12 amino acids. Per the germline V gene, CDR1 is MNHEY and CDR2 is SVGAGI. This CDR3 reads CASSVGPDRLHF. For the CDR3, the DNA is TGTGCCAGCAGTGTTGGACCGGACAGATTACACTTC.

Points on this clonotype: The junction differs from germline at one of its ends, possibly a read error. The chain uses TRBV7-9 and TRBJ1-1; D not certain. The CDR3 runs 13 residues. CDR1 and CDR2 (germline): SEHNR, FQNEAQ (reference sequence). CDR3 DNA: TGTGCCAGCACCCCCTGGGCGAACATTGAAGCCTTCTTT. Protein: CASTPWANIEAFF.

Details on this clonotype: In this CDR3 the conserved last residue, phenylalanine or tryptophan, is missing, so a read error is likely. V gene TRBV6-2 or TRBV6-3 combines with J gene TRBJ1-2; weak D call: TRBD1 (5 bases). The germline gives CDR1 MNHEY, CDR2 SVGEGT. This CDR3 comprises 14 residues. The DNA for the CDR3 is TGTGCCAGCGGACTGGGACGGCCTAACTATGACTACACCATC. Encoded protein: CASGLGRPNYDYTI.

As for this clonotype: The junction and the germline gene differ at one end; a read error may be behind it. The CDR3 region has the DNA TGTCCCAGCAGTGAAACGGTCACCTCCTATAATTCACCCCTCCACTTT. It encodes CPSSETVTSYNSPLHF. The chain combines TRBV6-1 with TRBJ1-6; unclear D gene. The CDR3 spans 16 residues. CDR1 is MNHNS, CDR2 SASEGT, per germline.

In the case of this clonotype: Relative to the germline gene, one junction end is altered; a read error may explain this. The rearrangement joins TRBV4-1 to TRBJ2-7; D gene ambiguous. The CDR3 is made up of 14 amino acids. Germline loops: CDR1 MGHRA, CDR2 YSYEKL. The CDR3 DNA sequence: TGCGCCAGCATCCAAGGGCACGACTCCCACGAGCAGTACTTC. Protein sequence: CASIQGHDSHEQYF.

Worth noting for this clonotype: This likely comes from a read error, as the CDR3 has no conserved phenylalanine or tryptophan at its end. V usage is TRBV7-9 and J usage is TRBJ2-1; TRBD2 aligns across 8 bases. V lost 5 bases and J lost 7; bases outside the gene matches: 10. The CDR3 is 15 amino acids. Germline V gene data show CDR1 as SEHNR and CDR2 as FQNEAQ (reference sequence). In DNA form, the CDR3 reads TGTGCCAGCAGCCTCCCGGGTAGCGGGGCAAATGAGCAGTTCTCC. This sequence encodes CASSLPGSGANEQFS.

The chain combines TRBV7-9 with TRBJ1-1; D is ambiguous. In germline, CDR1 is SEHNR, CDR2 FQNEAQ (reference sequence). The CDR3 spans 12 residues. V gave up 9 bases and J gave up 9 bases, with 17 bases separating them. CDR3 bases: TGTGCCAGTAGCCGATACATTCTCCAAGCTTTCTTT. This translates into CASSRYILQAFF.

In regard to this clonotype: The junction does not match germline at one end; this may be a read error. CDR3 DNA: TGTGCCAGCAGTTCCTTGTACAGGGAAGAGACCCAATACTTC. It is translated as CASSSLYREETQYF. The chain couples TRBV28 to TRBJ2-5; possible D gene TRBD1, 6 bases. The CDR3 has 14 residues. Per germline, CDR1 MDHEN and CDR2 SYDVKM.

In regard to this clonotype: Since no conserved phenylalanine or tryptophan closes the CDR3, a read error is the likely cause. J is TRBJ2-7 and V is TRBV4-1; TRBD1 matches at 8 bases. Looked up from germline, CDR1 is MGHRA and CDR2 is YSYEKL. V gave up 6 bases and J gave up 1 base; unmatched junction bases: 14. The CDR3 sequence is 17 residues long. The CDR3 here is CASSPKGLGQGSYEQYL. The CDR3 DNA reads TGCGCCAGCAGTCCCAAGGGTCTAGGACAGGGTTCCTACGAGCAGTACTTA.

About this clonotype itself: The CDR3 carries no conserved terminal phenylalanine or tryptophan, so it likely arises from a read error. The rearrangement links TRBV10-3 to TRBJ2-7, with 7 positions matching TRBD1. CDR1 ENHRY and CDR2 SYGVKD come from the germline V gene. This CDR3 is 13 amino acids long. CDR3 sequence (DNA): TGTGACATCATGGGGACAGAATCTTACGAGCAGTACCTC. Translating gives CDIMGTESYEQYL.